The 4 T cell receptor beta chains reported below all come from one sample, sequenced in a study of CD8 T cells in Susac syndrome. RNA, at about 0.45 to 1 ug, was reverse transcribed with random hexamers. TCRdb redid the calling of the immunoSEQ multiplex PCR reads with MiXCR, one entry per CDR3 protein. The data hold 55,000 to 70,000 distinct CDR3 sequences, with approximately 95% observed a single time. The sample was CD8+ T cells from PBMCs. Receptor source: a human donor in good health.

The chain combines TRBV7-9 with TRBJ2-5; 8 positions agree with TRBD2. V was clipped by 5 bases and J by 2 bases; unmatched bases: 4. Germline CDR1 SEHNR, CDR2 FQNEAQ (reference sequence). The CDR3 loop spans 14 amino acids. As DNA, the CDR3 is TGTGCCAGCAGCCCCGGGACTAGACAAGAGACCCAGTACTTC. Translated, it gives CASSPGTRQETQYF. The whole variable domain, filled in from reference TRBV7-9 and TRBJ2-5, reads DTGVSQNPRHKITKRGQNVTFRCDPISEHNRLYWYRQTLGQGPEFLTYFQNEAQLEKSRLLSDRFSAERPKGSFSTLEIQRTEQGDSAMYLCASSPGTRQETQYFGPGTRLLVL.

The V and J genes are TRBV20-1 and TRBJ2-2; D gene uncertain. The CDR3 is 11 amino acids. CDR1 is DFQATT and CDR2 is SNEGSKA in the germline V gene (reference sequence). The V end lost 3 bases, the J end lost 9 bases, and 8 bases lay between the germline ends. The chain's CDR3 is CSARERRELFF. In DNA, the CDR3 is TGCAGTGCTAGGGAGAGAAGGGAGCTGTTTTTT.

The chain links TRBV5-4 to TRBJ2-2, with D uncertain. Trimming stripped 3 bases from V and 0 bases from J, with 6 bases between. CDR1 is SGHNT, CDR2 YYREEE, per germline (reference sequence). The CDR3 is 14 amino acids. The CDR3 DNA sequence: TGTGCCAGCAGCTCCTCCCCGAACACCGGGGAGCTGTTTTTT. Its protein product is CASSSSPNTGELFF.

The chain joins TRBV6-2 or TRBV6-3 to TRBJ1-5; the D is unclear. The CDR3 contains 14 residues. Germline V gene sequence: CDR1 MNHEY, CDR2 SVGEGT. Deletions cut 6 bases from V and 0 bases from J, with 9 bases between. CDR3 loop: CASSLLDSNQPQHF. The CDR3, as DNA: TGTGCCAGCAGCCTGTTGGATAGCAATCAGCCCCAGCATTTT.